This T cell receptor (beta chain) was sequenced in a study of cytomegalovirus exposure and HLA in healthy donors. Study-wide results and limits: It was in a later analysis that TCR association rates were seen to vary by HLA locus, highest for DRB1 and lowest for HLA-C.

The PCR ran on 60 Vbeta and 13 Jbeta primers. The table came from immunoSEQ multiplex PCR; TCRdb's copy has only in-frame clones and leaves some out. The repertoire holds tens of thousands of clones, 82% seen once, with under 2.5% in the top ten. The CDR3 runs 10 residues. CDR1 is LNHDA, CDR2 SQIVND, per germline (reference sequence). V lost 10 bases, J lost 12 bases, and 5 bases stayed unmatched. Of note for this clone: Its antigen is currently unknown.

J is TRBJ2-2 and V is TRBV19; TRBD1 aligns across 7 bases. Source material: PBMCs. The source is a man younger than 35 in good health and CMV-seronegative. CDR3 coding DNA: TGTGCCACCAGACAGGGCCAGCTGTTTTTT. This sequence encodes CATRQGQLFF.